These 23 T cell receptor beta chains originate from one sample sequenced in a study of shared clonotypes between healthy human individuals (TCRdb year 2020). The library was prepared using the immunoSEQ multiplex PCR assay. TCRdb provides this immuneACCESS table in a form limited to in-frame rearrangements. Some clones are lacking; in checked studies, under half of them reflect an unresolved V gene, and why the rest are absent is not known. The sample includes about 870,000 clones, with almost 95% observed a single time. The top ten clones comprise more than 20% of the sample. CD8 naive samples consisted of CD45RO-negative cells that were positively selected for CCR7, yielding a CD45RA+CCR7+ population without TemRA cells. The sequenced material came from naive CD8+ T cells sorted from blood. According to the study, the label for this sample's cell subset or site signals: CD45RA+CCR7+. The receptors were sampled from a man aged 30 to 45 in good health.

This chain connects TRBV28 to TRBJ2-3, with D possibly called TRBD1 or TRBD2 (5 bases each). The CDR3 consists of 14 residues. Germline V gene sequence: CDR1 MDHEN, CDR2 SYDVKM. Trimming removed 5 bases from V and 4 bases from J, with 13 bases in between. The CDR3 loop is CASSGTLGPDTQYF. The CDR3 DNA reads TGTGCCAGCAGTGGGACGCTCGGACCAGATACGCAGTATTTT.

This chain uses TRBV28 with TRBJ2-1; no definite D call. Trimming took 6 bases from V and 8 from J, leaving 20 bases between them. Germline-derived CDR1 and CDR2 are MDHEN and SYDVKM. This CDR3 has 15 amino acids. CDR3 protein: CASRASVNTYDEQFF. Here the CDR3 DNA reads TGTGCCAGCAGAGCATCCGTCAACACATACGATGAGCAGTTCTTC.

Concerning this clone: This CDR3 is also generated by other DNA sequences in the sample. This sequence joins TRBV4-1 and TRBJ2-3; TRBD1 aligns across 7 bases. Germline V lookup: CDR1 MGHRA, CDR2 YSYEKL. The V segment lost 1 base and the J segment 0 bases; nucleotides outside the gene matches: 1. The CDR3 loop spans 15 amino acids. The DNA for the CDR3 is TGCGCCAGCAGCCAAGGACAGGGAAGCACAGATACGCAGTATTTT. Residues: CASSQGQGSTDTQYF.

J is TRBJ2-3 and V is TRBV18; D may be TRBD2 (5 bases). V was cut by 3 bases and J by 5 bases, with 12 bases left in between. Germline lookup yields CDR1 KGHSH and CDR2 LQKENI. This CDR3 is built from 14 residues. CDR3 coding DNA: TGTGCCAGCTCACCCCAAGTGGGAGTAGATACGCAGTATTTT. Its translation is CASSPQVGVDTQYF.

In nucleotides, the CDR3 is TGTGCCATCAGTGAGATCGGGGGACACCAAGAGACCCAGTACTTC. Protein sequence: CAISEIGGHQETQYF. The V gene is TRBV10-3, the J gene TRBJ2-5, with a possible D match to TRBD2 (6 bases). The V end lost 2 bases, the J end lost 0 bases, and 10 bases lay between the germline ends. Looked up from germline, CDR1 is ENHRY and CDR2 is SYGVKD. The CDR3 runs 15 residues.

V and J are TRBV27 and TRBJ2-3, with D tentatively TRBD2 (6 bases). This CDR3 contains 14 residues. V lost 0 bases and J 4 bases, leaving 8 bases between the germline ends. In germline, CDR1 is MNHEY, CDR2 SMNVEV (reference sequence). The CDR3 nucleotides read TGTGCCAGCAGTTTATCGGGCGGGGCAGATACGCAGTATTTT. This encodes CASSLSGGADTQYF.

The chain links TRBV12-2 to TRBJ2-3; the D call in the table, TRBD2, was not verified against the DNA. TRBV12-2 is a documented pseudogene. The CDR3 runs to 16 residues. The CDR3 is CASRRTSGICSDTQYF. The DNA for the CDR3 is TGTGCAAGTCGCCGCACTAGCGGGATCTGTTCAGATACGCAGTATTTT.

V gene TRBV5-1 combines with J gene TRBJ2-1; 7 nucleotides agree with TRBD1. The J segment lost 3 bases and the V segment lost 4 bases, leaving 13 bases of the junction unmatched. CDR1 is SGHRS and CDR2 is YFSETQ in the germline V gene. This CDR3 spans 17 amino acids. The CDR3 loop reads CASSPTSGQRFYNEQFF. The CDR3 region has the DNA TGCGCCAGCAGCCCAACCTCGGGACAGAGGTTCTACAATGAGCAGTTCTTC. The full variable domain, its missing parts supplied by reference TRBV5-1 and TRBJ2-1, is KAGVTQTPRYLIKTRGQQVTLSCSPISGHRSVSWYQQTPGQGLQFLFEYFSETQRNKGNFPGRFSGRQFSNSRSEMNVSTLELGDSALYLCASSPTSGQRFYNEQFFGPGTRLTVL.

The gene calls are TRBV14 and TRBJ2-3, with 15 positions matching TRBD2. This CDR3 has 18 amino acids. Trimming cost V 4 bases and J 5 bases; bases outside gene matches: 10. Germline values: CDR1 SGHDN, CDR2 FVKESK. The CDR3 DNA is TGTGCCAGCAGCCCATGGACTAGCGGGAGGGCCGCGATAGATACGCAGTATTTT. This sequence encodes CASSPWTSGRAAIDTQYF. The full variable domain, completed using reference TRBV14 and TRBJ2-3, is EAGVTQFPSHSVIEKGQTVTLRCDPISGHDNLYWYRRVMGKEIKFLLHFVKESKQDESGMPNNRFLAERTGGTYSTLKVQPAELEDSGVYFCASSPWTSGRAAIDTQYFGPGTRLTVL.

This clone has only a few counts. The CDR3 nucleotides are TGCGCCAGCAGCGGACTAGCAGGAAATGGCGAGACCCAGTACTTC. It codes for CASSGLAGNGETQYF. V usage is TRBV5-1 and J usage is TRBJ2-5; 8 nucleotides line up with TRBD2. The trim removed 4 bases at V and 5 bases at J, leaving 10 bases unmatched. The CDR3 has 15 residues. Germline CDR1 is SGHRS and CDR2 is YFSETQ.

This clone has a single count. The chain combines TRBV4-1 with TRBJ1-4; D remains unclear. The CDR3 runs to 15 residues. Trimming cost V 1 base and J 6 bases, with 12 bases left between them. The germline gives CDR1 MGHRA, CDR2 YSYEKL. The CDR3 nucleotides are TGCGCCAGCAGCCAAGCCCAAGGGCCTTATGAAAAACTGTTTTTT. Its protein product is CASSQAQGPYEKLFF.

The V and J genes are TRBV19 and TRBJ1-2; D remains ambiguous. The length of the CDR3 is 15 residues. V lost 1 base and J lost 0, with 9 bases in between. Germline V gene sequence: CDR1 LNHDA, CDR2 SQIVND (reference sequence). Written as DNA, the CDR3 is TGTGCCAGTAGTATAGTGGAAGTCTCTAACTATGGCTACACCTTC. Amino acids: CASSIVEVSNYGYTF.

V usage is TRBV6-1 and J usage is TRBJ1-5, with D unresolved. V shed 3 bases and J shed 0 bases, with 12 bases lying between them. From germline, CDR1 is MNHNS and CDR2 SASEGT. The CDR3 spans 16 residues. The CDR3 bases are TGTGCCAGCAGTGAGGGTAGGCACCTTAGCAATCAGCCCCAGCATTTT. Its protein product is CASSEGRHLSNQPQHF.

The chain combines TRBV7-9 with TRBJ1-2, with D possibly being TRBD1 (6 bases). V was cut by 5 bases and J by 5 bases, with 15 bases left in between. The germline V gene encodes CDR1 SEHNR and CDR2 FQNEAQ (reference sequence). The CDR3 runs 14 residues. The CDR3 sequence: CASSASGTPYGYTF. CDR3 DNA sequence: TGTGCCAGCAGCGCGAGCGGGACACCTTATGGCTACACCTTC.

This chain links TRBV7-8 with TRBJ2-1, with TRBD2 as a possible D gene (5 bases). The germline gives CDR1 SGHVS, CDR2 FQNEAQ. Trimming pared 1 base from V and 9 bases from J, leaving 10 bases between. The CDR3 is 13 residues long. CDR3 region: CASSLGGFTEQFF. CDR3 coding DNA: TGTGCCAGCAGCTTAGGCGGGTTCACTGAGCAGTTCTTC.

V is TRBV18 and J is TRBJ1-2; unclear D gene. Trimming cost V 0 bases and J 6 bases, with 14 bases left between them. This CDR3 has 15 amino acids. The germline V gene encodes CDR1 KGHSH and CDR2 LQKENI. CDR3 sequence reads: CASSPPAGVRDGYTF. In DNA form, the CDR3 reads TGTGCCAGCTCACCACCAGCTGGCGTACGCGATGGCTACACCTTC.

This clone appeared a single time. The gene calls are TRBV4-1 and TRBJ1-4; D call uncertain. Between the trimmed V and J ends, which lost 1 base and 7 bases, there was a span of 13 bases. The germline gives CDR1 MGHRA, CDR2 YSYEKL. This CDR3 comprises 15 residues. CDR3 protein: CASSQGSILGEKLFF. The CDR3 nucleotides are TGCGCCAGCAGCCAAGGATCAATTCTGGGTGAAAAACTGTTTTTT.

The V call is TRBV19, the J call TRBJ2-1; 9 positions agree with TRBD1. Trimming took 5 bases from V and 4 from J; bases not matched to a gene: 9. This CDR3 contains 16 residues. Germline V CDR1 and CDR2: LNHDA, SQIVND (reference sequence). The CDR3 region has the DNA TGTGCCAGTAGTTTCGACCGGGACAGGGTATACAATGAGCAGTTCTTC. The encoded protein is CASSFDRDRVYNEQFF.

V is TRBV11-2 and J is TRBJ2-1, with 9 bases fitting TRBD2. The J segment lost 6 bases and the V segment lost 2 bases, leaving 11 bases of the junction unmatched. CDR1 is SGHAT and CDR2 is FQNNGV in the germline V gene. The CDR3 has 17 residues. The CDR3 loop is CASSLTPGTSSGNEQFF. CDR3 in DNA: TGTGCCAGCAGCTTAACCCCCGGGACTAGCTCCGGCAATGAGCAGTTCTTC.

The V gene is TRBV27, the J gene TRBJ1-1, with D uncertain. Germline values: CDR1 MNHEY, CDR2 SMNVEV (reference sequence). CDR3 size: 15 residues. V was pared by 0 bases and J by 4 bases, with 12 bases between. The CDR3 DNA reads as TGTGCCAGCAGTTTATCCGCTGGGGATGGCACTGAAGCTTTCTTT. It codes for CASSLSAGDGTEAFF.

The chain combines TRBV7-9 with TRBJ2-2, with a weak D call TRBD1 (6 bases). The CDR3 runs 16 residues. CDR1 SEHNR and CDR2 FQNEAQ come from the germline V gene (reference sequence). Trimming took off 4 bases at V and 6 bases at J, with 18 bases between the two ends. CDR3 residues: CASSSYRDRVAGELFF. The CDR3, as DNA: TGTGCCAGCAGCTCATACAGGGATAGGGTCGCCGGGGAGCTGTTTTTT.

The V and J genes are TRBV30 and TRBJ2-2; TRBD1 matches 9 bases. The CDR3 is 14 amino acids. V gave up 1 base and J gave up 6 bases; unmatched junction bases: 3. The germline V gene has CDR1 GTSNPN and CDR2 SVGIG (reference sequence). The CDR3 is CAWSAGQGAGELFF. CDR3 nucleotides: TGTGCCTGGAGTGCGGGACAGGGCGCCGGGGAGCTGTTTTTT.

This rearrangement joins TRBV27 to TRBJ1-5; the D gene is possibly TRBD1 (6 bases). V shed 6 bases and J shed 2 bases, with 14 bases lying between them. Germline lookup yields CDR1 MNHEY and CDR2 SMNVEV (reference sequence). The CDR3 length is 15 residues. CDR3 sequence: CASRVQGYGNQPQHF. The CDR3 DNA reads TGTGCCAGCAGGGTACAGGGATATGGCAATCAGCCCCAGCATTTT.